A single TCR beta chain is shown here with its context. At one boundary the junction diverges from the germline segment, which might be a read error. The sample belongs to a study of blood T cell repertoires in COVID-19. Whole-study context: The cDNA or gDNA used as material had been derived from T cells, B-cell-depleted T cells, or PBMCs.

Authors' processing steps: Using reference gene primer amplification, nucleated cell counts were estimated. The repertoire was sequenced with immunoSEQ multiplex PCR; TCRdb's copy has only in-frame clones and lacks some. V and J calls and clone size come straight from that table; D and trimming were deduced from the DNA. There are a few hundred thousand clones in the sample; roughly 89% occur only once, and 2.5% to 3.5% lies in the top ten. Residents of around 24 US areas, aged roughly 18 to 89 years, made up the participants. Those designated as exposed participants met a COVID-19 case within 2 weeks before study entry. This CDR3 comprises 18 residues. CDR1 is SGHDT, CDR2 YYEEEE, per germline.

Specimen: PBMCs or T cells enriched from blood (not recorded which). The rearrangement joins TRBV5-6 to TRBJ2-7; TRBD2 might be the D (6 bases). The TCR was taken from a woman in her forties or fifties who had been exposed to COVID-19. The CDR3 protein is CASSLYFSPRKKPGERNF. CDR3 nucleotide sequence: TGTGCCAGCAGCTTGTATTTTTCGCCTCGCAAAAAACCGGGAGAAAGAAACTTC.